Described below is a single T cell receptor beta chain sequence and its context. Its target is not known. The study tagged each TCR cDNA molecule with a unique molecular identifier. TCRdb called the 5' RACE reads again in MiXCR, with one record for every CDR3 protein. The profile shows 11,000 to 15,000 distinct CDR3 sequences, 10% of them singletons. Time point given: sample taken at primary tumor resection. No cell sorting; template was whole RNA from tumor, lung tissue or PBMC. The donors, 72 patients with untreated early-stage non-small cell lung cancer, provided the samples. The sample is drawn from a study of spatial heterogeneity in lung cancer. Study results and limitations: Follow-up blood showed ubiquitous expanded tumor TCRs less than blood at resection did.

Germline CDR1 reads SEHNR; CDR2 reads FQNEAQ (reference sequence). V was clipped by 5 bases and J by 8 bases, with 18 bases between them. The CDR3 covers 14 residues. The sample was PBMCs, taken at surgery. The chain is built from TRBV7-9 and TRBJ1-1; D is perhaps TRBD1 (5 bases). This receptor was identified in a male donor with early-stage non-small cell lung cancer. The CDR3 is CASSLAWGAGEAFF. DNA for the CDR3: TGTGCCAGCAGCCTGGCCTGGGGCGCGGGAGAAGCTTTCTTT.